Following are 7 T cell receptor beta chains from one sample sequenced in a study of radiotherapy plus CTLA-4 blockade in lung cancer. Method: immunoSEQ multiplex PCR; TCRdb's copy keeps in-frame clones and lacks some. The table lists fewer than 50,000 clones, more than 60% of them singletons. The sequencing here drew on peripheral blood, taken from a patient treated with radiotherapy plus ipilimumab. The receptors derive from a human donor with non-small cell lung cancer who had a partial response to radiotherapy plus ipilimumab.

The chain joins TRBV5-1 to TRBJ2-1; 7 positions agree with TRBD2. Germline V CDR1 and CDR2: SGHRS, YFSETQ. The CDR3 loop spans 14 amino acids. V lost 3 bases to trimming and J lost 7 bases; unmatched junction nucleotides: 7. CDR3 amino acids: CASSWAGAGNEQFF. The DNA of the CDR3 is TGCGCCAGCAGCTGGGCGGGAGCGGGGAATGAGCAGTTCTTC.

The chain is built from TRBV7-9 and TRBJ1-3, with 9 bases that match TRBD1. J was trimmed by 2 bases and V by 5 bases; bases with no gene match: 4. The CDR3 contains 15 residues. Germline assignment: CDR1 SEHNR and CDR2 FQNEAQ (reference sequence). CDR3 residues: CASSRDRGTGNTIYF. The DNA of the CDR3 is TGTGCCAGCAGCCGAGACAGGGGGACTGGAAACACCATATATTTT.

J is TRBJ1-3 and V is TRBV9; TRBD1 might be the D (5 bases). The CDR3 is made up of 14 amino acids. Germline CDR1 SGDLS, CDR2 YYNGEE. Deletions cut 2 bases from V and 4 bases from J, with 10 bases between. CDR3 sequence reads: CASSVGREGNTIYF. DNA for the CDR3: TGTGCCAGCAGCGTCGGCAGGGAAGGAAACACCATATATTTT. The full variable domain, rest sourced from reference TRBV9 and TRBJ1-3, is DSGVTQTPKHLITATGQRVTLRCSPRSGDLSVYWYQQSLDQGLQFLIQYYNGEERAKGNILERFSAQQFPDLHSELNLSSLELGDSALYFCASSVGREGNTIYFGEGSWLTVV.

This clone has only a few counts. The rearrangement uses TRBV29-1 and TRBJ1-1, with a weak D call TRBD1 (5 bases). Germline-derived CDR1 and CDR2 are SQVTM and ANQGSEA. CDR3 size: 13 residues. Trimming took off 5 bases at V and 6 bases at J, with 16 bases between the two ends. In DNA form, the CDR3 reads TGCAGCGTTAGGGGCAGGGTTGACGCTGAAGCTTTCTTT. It codes for CSVRGRVDAEAFF. Drawing the rest from reference TRBV29-1 and TRBJ1-1, the complete variable domain is SAVISQKPSRDICQRGTSLTIQCQVDSQVTMMFWYRQQPGQSLTLIATANQGSEATYESGFVIDKFPISRPNLTFSTLTVSNMSPEDSSIYLCSVRGRVDAEAFFGQGTRLTVV.

The CDR3 DNA sequence: TGTGCCAGCAGTTACAACCCGGGACAGGGAGCTTTCTTT. Residues: CASSYNPGQGAFF. The chain recombines TRBV6-5 with TRBJ1-1; 9 bases are shared with TRBD1. In germline, CDR1 is MNHEY, CDR2 SVGAGI. Unmatched junction bases numbered 5, after V lost 2 bases and J lost 10 bases. CDR3 length equals 13 residues.

By sample share, this clone is medium-sized. The rearrangement uses TRBV5-8 and TRBJ2-3, with 13 nucleotides matching TRBD2. Trimming at V came to 4 bases and at J to 4 bases, leaving 6 bases not matched to a gene. The germline gives CDR1 SGHTS, CDR2 YDEGEE. The CDR3 consists of 16 residues. The chain's CDR3 is CASSAGLAGVADTQYF. The CDR3 nucleotides read TGTGCCAGCAGCGCAGGACTAGCGGGGGTAGCAGATACGCAGTATTTT. The entire variable domain, with the rest obtained from reference TRBV5-8 and TRBJ2-3, is as follows: EAGVTQSPTHLIKTRGQQATLRCSPISGHTSVYWYQQALGLGLQFLLWYDEGEERNRGNFPPRFSGRQFPNYSSELNVNALELEDSALYLCASSAGLAGVADTQYFGPGTRLTVL.

This clone showed up just a few times. The V call is TRBV6-5, the J call TRBJ1-6; D gene ambiguous. CDR3 length: 12 residues. Looked up from germline, CDR1 is MNHEY and CDR2 is SVGAGI. Trimming took off 6 bases at V and 11 bases at J, with 11 bases between the two ends. CDR3 sequence reads: CASRSYRAPLHF. The DNA of the CDR3 is TGTGCCAGCAGGAGCTACAGAGCACCCCTCCACTTT.